The entry that follows covers one T cell receptor beta chain sequence. As processed by the authors: The authors estimated nucleated cell counts from reference gene primer amplification. Sequencing was performed with immunoSEQ multiplex PCR; in TCRdb, only in-frame clones are kept and a portion is missing. That table is the source of V, J and clone size, and D and trimming were worked out from the DNA. Here the sample spans 210,000 or so clones, nearly 90% being singletons. This specimen belongs to a study of blood T cell repertoires in COVID-19. Study context: Spain, Italy and the United States supplied samples that represented acute and convalescent COVID-19. PBMCs, B-cell-depleted T cells, or T cells were the source of the cDNA or gDNA that made up the material.

The CDR3 loop spans 15 amino acids. Germline V gene sequence: CDR1 WNHNN, CDR2 SYGVQD (reference sequence). Trimming removed 5 bases from V and 0 bases from J; junction bases left unmatched: 2. The sequence derives from a man aged 45-65 years with acute or convalescent COVID-19. The sequenced material came from peripheral blood. V usage is TRBV10-1 and J usage is TRBJ2-5, with 11 bases aligning to TRBD2. CDR3 nucleotides: TGCGCCAGCAGTCCGGGACTAGCGGACCAAGAGACCCAGTACTTC. This encodes CASSPGLADQETQYF.